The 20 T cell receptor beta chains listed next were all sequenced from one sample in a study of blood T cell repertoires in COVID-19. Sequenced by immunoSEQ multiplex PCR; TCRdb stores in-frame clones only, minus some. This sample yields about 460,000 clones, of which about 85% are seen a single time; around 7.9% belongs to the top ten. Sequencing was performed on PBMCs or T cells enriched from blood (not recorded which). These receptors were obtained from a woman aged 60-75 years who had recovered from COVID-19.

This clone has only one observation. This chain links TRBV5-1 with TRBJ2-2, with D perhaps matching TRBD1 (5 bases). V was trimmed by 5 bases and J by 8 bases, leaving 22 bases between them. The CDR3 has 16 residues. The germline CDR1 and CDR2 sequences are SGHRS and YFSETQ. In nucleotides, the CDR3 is TGCGCCAGCAGTTACTCCTTTTTAGGGGCGGCGGGGGAGCTGTTTTTT. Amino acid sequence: CASSYSFLGAAGELFF.

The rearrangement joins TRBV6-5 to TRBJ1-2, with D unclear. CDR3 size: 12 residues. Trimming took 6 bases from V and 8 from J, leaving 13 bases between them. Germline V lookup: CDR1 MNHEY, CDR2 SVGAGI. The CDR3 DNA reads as TGTGCCAGCAGAGTATACGAGGGCGGCTACACCTTC. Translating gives CASRVYEGGYTF.

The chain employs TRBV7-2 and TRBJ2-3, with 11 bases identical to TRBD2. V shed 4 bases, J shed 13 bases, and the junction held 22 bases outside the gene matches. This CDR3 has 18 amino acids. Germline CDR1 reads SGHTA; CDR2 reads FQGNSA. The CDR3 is CASSSTLMGLAAPYREYF. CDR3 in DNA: TGTGCCAGCAGCTCTACTCTTATGGGACTAGCGGCCCCCTACCGGGAGTATTTT.

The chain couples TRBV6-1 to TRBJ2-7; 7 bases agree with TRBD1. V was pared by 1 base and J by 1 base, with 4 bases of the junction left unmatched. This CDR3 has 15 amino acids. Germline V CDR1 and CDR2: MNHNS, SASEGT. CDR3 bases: TGTGCCAGCAGTGAAGGGACAGGCTTTTCCTACGAGCAGTACGTC. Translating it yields CASSEGTGFSYEQYV.

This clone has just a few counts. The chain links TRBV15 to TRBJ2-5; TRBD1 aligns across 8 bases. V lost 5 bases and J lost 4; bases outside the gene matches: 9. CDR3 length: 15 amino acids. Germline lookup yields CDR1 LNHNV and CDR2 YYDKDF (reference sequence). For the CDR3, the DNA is TGTGCCACCAGCTACGGCAGGGGGCCAGGAGAGACCCAGTACTTC. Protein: CATSYGRGPGETQYF.

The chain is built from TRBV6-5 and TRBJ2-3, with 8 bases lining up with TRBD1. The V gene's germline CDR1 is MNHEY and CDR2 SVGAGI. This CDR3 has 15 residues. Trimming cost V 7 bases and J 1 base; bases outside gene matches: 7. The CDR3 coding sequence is TGTGCCAGCAAGTCGCAGGGACAGGGCACAGATACGCAGTATTTT. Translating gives CASKSQGQGTDTQYF.

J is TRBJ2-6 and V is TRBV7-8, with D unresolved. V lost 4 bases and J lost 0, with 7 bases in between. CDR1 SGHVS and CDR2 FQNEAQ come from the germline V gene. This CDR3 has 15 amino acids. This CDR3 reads CASSSYLSGANVLTF. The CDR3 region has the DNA TGTGCCAGCAGCTCCTACCTCTCTGGGGCCAACGTCCTGACTTTC.

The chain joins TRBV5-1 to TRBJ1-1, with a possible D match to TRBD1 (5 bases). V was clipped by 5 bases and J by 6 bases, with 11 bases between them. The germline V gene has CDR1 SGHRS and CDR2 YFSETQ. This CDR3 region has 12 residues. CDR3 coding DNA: TGCGCCAGCAGTATAGGGGTTGCTGAAGCTTTCTTT. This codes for CASSIGVAEAFF.

The CDR3 coding sequence is TGTGCCAGCAGGAGGTCAGGGGGCATGGCAGATACGCAGTATTTT. Translated: CASRRSGGMADTQYF. The J gene is TRBJ2-3, the V gene TRBV6-4; 8 nucleotides agree with TRBD1. The germline CDR1 and CDR2 sequences are MRHNA and SNTAGT. The trim removed 6 bases at V and 4 bases at J, leaving 9 bases unmatched. CDR3 length: 15 amino acids.

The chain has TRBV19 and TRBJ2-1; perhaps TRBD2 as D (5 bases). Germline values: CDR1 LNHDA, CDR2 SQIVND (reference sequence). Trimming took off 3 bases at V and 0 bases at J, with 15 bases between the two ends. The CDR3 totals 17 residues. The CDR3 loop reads CASSISHTRSSYNEQFF. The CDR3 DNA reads TGTGCCAGTAGTATTAGTCACACTAGAAGCTCCTACAATGAGCAGTTCTTC.

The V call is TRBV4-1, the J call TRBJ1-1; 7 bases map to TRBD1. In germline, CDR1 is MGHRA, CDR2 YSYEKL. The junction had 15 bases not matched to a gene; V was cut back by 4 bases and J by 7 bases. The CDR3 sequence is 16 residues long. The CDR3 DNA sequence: TGCGCCAGCAGCCGTTTGTTGGGTCAGGGGGGAGGTGAAGCTTTCTTT. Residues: CASSRLLGQGGGEAFF.

CDR3 loop: CASRAGGKVSSNQPQHF. For the CDR3, the DNA is TGTGCCAGCAGGGCCGGCGGTAAGGTTTCGAGCAATCAGCCCCAGCATTTT. The chain uses TRBV28 and TRBJ1-5; no reliable D call. CDR1 MDHEN and CDR2 SYDVKM come from the germline V gene. The CDR3 consists of 17 residues. The ends were cut back, 6 bases at V and 1 base at J, with 19 bases in the middle.

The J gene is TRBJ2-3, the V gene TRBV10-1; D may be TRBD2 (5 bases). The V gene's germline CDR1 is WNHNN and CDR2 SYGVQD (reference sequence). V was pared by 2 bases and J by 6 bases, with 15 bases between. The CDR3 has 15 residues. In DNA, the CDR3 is TGCGCCAGCAGTGAGGCCGCAGGAGGAGCGGATACGCAGTATTTT. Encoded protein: CASSEAAGGADTQYF.

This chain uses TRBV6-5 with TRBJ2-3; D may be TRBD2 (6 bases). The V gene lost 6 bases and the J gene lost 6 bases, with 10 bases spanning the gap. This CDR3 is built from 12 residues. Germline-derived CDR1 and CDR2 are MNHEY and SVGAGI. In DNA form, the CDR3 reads TGTGCCAGCAGGGAGGGGCTCGATACGCAGTATTTT. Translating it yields CASREGLDTQYF.

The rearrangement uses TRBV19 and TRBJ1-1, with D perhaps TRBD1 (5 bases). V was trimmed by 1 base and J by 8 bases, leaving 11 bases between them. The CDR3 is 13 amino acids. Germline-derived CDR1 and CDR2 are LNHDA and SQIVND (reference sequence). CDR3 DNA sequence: TGTGCCAGTAGTATAGGCCGACAGTACGAAGCTTTCTTT. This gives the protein CASSIGRQYEAFF.

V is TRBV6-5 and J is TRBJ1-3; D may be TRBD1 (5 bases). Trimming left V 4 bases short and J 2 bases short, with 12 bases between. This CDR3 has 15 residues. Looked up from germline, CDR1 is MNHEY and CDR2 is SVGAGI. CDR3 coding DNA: TGTGCCAGCAGTTCCACAGGACATCCTGGAAACACCATATATTTT. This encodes CASSSTGHPGNTIYF.

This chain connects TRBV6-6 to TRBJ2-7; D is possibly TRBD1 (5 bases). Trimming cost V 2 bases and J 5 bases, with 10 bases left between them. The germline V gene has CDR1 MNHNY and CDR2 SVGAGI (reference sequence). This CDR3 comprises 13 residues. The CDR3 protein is CASSYGQGNEQYF. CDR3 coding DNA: TGTGCCAGCAGTTACGGTCAGGGTAACGAGCAGTACTTC.

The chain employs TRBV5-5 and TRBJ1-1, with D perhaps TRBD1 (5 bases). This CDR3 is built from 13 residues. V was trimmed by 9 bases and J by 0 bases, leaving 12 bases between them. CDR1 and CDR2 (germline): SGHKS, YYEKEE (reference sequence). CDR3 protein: CATEGRLNTEAFF. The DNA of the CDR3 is TGTGCCACCGAGGGGAGGCTGAACACTGAAGCTTTCTTT.

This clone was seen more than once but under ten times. The CDR3 bases are TGTGCCAGCAGCGGACAGGGACTCAACCTCCACTTT. Protein: CASSGQGLNLHF. The rearrangement links TRBV13 to TRBJ1-6; 8 bases are a match to TRBD1. The V and J ends lost 5 bases and 15 bases, in that order; junction bases with no gene match: 6. The CDR3 contains 12 residues. Looked up from germline, CDR1 is PRHDT and CDR2 is FYEKMQ (reference sequence).

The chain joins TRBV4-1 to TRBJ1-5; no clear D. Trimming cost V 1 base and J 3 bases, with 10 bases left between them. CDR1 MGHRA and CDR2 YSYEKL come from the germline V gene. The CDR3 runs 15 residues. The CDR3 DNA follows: TGCGCCAGCAGCCAAGGAGCAGGCGACAATCAGCCCCAGCATTTT. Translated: CASSQGAGDNQPQHF.